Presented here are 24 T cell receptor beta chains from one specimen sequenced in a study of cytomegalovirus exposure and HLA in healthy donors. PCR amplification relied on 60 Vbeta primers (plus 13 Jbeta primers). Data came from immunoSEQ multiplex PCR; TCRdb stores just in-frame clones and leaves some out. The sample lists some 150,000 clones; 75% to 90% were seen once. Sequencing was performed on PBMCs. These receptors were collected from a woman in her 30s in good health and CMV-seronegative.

Here the CDR3 reads CASSTATLAGIYNEQFF. The CDR3 DNA reads as TGTGCCAGTAGTACCGCGACTCTAGCGGGGATCTACAATGAGCAGTTCTTC. The chain links TRBV19 to TRBJ2-1, with TRBD2 identical over 9 bases. V lost 4 bases and J lost 3; bases outside the gene matches: 10. Germline V gives CDR1 LNHDA, CDR2 SQIVND (reference sequence). The CDR3 is made up of 17 amino acids.

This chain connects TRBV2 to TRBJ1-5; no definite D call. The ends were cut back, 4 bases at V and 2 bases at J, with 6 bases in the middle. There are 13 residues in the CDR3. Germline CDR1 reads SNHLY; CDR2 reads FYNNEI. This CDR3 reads CASSALGNQPQHF. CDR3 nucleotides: TGTGCCAGCAGTGCCCTAGGCAATCAGCCCCAGCATTTT.

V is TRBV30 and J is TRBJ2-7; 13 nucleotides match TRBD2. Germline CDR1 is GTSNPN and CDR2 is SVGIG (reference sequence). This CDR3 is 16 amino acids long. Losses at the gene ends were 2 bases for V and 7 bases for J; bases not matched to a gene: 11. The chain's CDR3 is CAWSLPLAGGPREQYF. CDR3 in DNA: TGTGCCTGGAGTCTCCCACTAGCGGGAGGGCCGAGAGAGCAGTACTTC.

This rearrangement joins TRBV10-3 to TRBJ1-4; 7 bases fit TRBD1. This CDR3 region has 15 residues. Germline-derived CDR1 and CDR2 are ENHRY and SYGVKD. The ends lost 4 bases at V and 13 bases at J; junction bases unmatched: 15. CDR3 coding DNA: TGTGCCATCAGTGCCCATTGGACAGGTCAACAGGGACTGTTTTTT. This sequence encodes CAISAHWTGQQGLFF.

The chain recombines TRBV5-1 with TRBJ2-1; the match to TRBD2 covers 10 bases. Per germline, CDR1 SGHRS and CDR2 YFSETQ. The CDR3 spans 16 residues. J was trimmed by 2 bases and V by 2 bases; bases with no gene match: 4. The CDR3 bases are TGCGCCAGCAGCTTAGACGGACTAGCGGCCTACAATGAGCAGTTCTTC. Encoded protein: CASSLDGLAAYNEQFF.

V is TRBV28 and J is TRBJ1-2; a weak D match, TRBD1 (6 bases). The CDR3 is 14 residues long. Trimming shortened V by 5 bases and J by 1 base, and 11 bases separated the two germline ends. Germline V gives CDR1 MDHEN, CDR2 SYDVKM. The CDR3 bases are TGTGCCAGCAGTGTATCGGACAGTAACTATGGCTACACCTTC. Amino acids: CASSVSDSNYGYTF.

DNA for the CDR3: TGCGCCAGCAGCCAAGGGTTTAAGAAGGGGCAGTCTGGCAATGAGCAGTTCTTC. It yields the protein CASSQGFKKGQSGNEQFF. The chain links TRBV4-3 to TRBJ2-1; weak D call: TRBD1 (5 bases). Germline V CDR1 and CDR2: LGHNA, YSLEER. This CDR3 has 18 residues. Trimming removed 1 base at V and 6 bases at J, with 22 bases between.

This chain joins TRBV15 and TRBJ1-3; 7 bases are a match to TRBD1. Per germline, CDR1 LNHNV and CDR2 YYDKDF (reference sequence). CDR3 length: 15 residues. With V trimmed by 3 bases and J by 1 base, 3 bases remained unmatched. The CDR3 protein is CATSRSTGSGNTIYF. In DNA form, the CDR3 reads TGTGCCACCAGCAGGTCGACAGGGTCTGGAAACACCATATATTTT.

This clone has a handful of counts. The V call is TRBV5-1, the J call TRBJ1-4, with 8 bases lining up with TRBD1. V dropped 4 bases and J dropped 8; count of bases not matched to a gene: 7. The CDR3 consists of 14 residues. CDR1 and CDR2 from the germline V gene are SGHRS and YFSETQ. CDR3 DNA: TGCGCCAGCAGCCAAGACAGGGGTGAGGAAAAACTGTTTTTT. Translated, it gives CASSQDRGEEKLFF.

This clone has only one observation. The chain's CDR3 is CASSFLANYGYTF. In DNA form, the CDR3 reads TGTGCCAGCAGCTTCCTTGCTAACTATGGCTACACCTTC. The rearrangement uses TRBV7-9 and TRBJ1-2, with no clear D. In germline, CDR1 is SEHNR, CDR2 FQNEAQ (reference sequence). The CDR3 length is 13 residues. The V gene lost 3 bases and the J gene lost 0 bases, with 5 bases spanning the gap.

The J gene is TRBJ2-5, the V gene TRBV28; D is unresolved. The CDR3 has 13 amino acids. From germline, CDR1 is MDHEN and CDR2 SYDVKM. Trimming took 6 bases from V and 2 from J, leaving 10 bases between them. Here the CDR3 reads CASRVLDQETQYF. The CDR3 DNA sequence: TGTGCCAGCAGAGTGTTAGATCAAGAGACCCAGTACTTC.

The chain's CDR3 is CASSLTGADQPQHF. In nucleotides, the CDR3 is TGTGCCAGCAGTTTAACAGGGGCTGATCAGCCCCAGCATTTT. The chain joins TRBV27 to TRBJ1-5; the match to TRBD1 covers 7 bases. Looked up from germline, CDR1 is MNHEY and CDR2 is SMNVEV (reference sequence). The ends lost 2 bases at V and 5 bases at J; junction bases unmatched: 3. CDR3 length equals 14 residues.

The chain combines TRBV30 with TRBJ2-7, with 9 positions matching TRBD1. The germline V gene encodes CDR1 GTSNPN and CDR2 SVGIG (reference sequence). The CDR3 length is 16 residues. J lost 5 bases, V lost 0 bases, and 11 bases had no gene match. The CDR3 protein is CAWSVSRGQGSHEQYF. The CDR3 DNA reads TGTGCCTGGAGTGTTAGCCGGGGACAGGGAAGCCACGAGCAGTACTTC.

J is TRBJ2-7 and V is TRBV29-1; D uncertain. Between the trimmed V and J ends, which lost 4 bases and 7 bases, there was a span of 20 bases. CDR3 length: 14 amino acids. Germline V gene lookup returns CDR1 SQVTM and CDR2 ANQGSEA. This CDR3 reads CSVAQSSRDVEQYF. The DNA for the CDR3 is TGCAGCGTTGCACAGTCGTCCCGCGACGTAGAGCAGTACTTC.

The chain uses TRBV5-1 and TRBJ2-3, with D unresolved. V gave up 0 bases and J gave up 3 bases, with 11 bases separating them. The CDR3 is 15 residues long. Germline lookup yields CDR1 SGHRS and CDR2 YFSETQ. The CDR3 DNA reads TGCGCCAGCAGCTTGGACACGACTTCGACAGATACGCAGTATTTT. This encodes CASSLDTTSTDTQYF.

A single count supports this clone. The CDR3 DNA sequence: TGTGCCAGCACCGAGTCTCCGAACACTGAAGCTTTCTTT. It translates to CASTESPNTEAFF. The chain recombines TRBV2 with TRBJ1-1, with D uncertain. V lost 7 bases to trimming and J lost 1 base, with 10 bases between them. The CDR3 is made up of 13 amino acids. Germline-derived CDR1 and CDR2 are SNHLY and FYNNEI.

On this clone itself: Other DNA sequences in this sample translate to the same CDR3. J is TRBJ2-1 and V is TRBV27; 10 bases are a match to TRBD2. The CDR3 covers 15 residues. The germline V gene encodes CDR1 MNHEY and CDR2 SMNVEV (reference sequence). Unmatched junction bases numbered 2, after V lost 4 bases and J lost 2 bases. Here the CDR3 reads CASSSSGGAYNEQFF. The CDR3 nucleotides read TGTGCCAGCAGTTCGAGCGGGGGGGCCTACAATGAGCAGTTCTTC.

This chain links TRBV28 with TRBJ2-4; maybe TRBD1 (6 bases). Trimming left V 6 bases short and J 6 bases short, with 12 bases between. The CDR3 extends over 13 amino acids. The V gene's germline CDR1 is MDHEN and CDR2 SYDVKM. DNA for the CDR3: TGTGCCAGCAGCCAAACGGACAGAAACATTCAGTACTTC. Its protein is CASSQTDRNIQYF.

This CDR3 is CASRDDGTGTRRNQPQHF. The CDR3 region has the DNA TGTGCCAGCCGAGACGACGGGACAGGGACGAGGCGCAATCAGCCCCAGCATTTT. The V and J genes are TRBV2 and TRBJ1-5; TRBD1 matches at 9 bases. The CDR3 covers 18 residues. J gave up 2 bases and V 8 bases, and 16 bases lay outside the gene matches. Looked up from germline, CDR1 is SNHLY and CDR2 is FYNNEI.

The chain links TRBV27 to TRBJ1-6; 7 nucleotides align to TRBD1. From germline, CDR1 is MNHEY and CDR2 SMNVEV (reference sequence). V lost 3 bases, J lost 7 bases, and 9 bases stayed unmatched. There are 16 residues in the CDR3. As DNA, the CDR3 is TGTGCCAGCAGTTTTCATCCGGGACAGCTGAATTCACCCCTCCACTTT. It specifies CASSFHPGQLNSPLHF.

DNA for the CDR3: TGCGCCAGCAGCCCCGGGGACAGGGGTTACGAGCAGTACTTC. As protein: CASSPGDRGYEQYF. The chain is built from TRBV4-1 and TRBJ2-5, with 10 bases matching TRBD1. The J call could be wrong; TRBJ2-7 is a better fit for the DNA end. The CDR3 extends over 14 amino acids. Germline CDR1 reads MGHRA; CDR2 reads YSYEKL.

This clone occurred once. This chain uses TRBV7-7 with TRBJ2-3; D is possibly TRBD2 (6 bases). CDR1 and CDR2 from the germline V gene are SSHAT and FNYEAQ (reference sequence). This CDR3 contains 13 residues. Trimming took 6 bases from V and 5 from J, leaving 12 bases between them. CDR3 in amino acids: CASSRGNRDTQYF. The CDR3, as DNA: TGTGCCAGCAGTCGCGGGAACAGAGATACGCAGTATTTT.

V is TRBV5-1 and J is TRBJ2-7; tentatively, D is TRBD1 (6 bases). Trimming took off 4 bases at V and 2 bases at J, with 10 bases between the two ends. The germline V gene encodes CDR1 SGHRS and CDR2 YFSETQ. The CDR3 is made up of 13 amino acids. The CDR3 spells CASSGQGPYEQYF. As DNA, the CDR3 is TGCGCCAGCAGCGGTCAGGGGCCCTACGAGCAGTACTTC.

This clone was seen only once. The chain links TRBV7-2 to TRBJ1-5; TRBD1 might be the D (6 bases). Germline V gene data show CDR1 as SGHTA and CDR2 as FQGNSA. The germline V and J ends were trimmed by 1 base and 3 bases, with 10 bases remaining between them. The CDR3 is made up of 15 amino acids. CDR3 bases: TGTGCCAGCAGCTTAGTTTCAGGGGACAATCAGCCCCAGCATTTT. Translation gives CASSLVSGDNQPQHF.